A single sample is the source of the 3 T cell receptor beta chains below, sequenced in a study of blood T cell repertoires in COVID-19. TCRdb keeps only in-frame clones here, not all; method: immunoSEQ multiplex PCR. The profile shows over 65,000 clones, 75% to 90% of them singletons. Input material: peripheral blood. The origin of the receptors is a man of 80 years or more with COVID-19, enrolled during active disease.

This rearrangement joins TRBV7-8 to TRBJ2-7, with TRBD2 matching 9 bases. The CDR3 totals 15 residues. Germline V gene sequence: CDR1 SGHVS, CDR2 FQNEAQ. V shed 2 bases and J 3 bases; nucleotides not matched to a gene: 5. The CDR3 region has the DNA TGTGCCAGCAGCTTAAAGACTAGCGGTCTCTACGAGCAGTACTTC. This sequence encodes CASSLKTSGLYEQYF.

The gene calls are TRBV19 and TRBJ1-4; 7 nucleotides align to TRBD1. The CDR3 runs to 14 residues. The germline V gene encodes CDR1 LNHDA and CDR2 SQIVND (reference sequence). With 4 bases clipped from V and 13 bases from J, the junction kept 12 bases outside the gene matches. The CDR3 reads CASSRDSQGKGLFF. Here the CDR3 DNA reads TGTGCCAGTAGTAGGGACAGTCAAGGGAAAGGACTGTTTTTT.

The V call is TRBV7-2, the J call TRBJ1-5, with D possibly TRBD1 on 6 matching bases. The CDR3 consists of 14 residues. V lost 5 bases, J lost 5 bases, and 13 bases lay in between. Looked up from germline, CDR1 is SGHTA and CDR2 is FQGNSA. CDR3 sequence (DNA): TGTGCCAGCAGCCAGACGGGGGGCGATCAGCCCCAGCATTTT. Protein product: CASSQTGGDQPQHF. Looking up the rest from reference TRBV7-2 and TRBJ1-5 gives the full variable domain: GAGVSQSPSNKVTEKGKDVELRCDPISGHTALYWYRQSLGQGLEFLIYFQGNSAPDKSGLPSDRFSAERTGGSVSTLTIQRTQQEDSAVYLCASSQTGGDQPQHFGDGTRLSIL.